The present TCR beta chain was sequenced within a study of blood T cells in healthy people across ages. Through a sample-barcoded 5' primer and a J-beta primer mix, a second PCR was run for roughly 6 to 11 cycles. TCRdb redid the calling of the 5' RACE reads with MiXCR, one entry per CDR3 protein. The data contain about 1 million distinct CDR3 sequences, less than 50% of them singletons. The specimen was blood. The TCR originated in a woman aged 60 to 75 in good health.

CDR3 bases: TGTGCCTGGAGTGGGGGAGACGAGACCCAGTACTTC. Translating it yields CAWSGGDETQYF. This sequence joins TRBV30 and TRBJ2-5; D is possibly TRBD2 (5 bases). This CDR3 contains 12 residues. Per the germline V gene, CDR1 is GTSNPN and CDR2 is SVGIG (reference sequence). V was cut by 1 base and J by 5 bases, with 8 bases left in between. Together with reference TRBV30 and TRBJ2-5, the CDR3 gives the full variable domain: SQTIHQWPATLVQPVGSPLSLECTVEGTSNPNLYWYRQAAGRGLQLLFYSVGIGQISSEVPQNLSASRPQDRQFILSSKKLLLSDSGFYLCAWSGGDETQYFGPGTRLLVL.